This T cell receptor (beta chain) came from a study of blood T cells in healthy people across ages. Overall study results and limits: Per million T cells, the diversity of TCR beta decreased roughly linearly as age advanced.

CDR3 size: 11 residues. CDR1 and CDR2 (germline): DFQATT, SNEGSKA (reference sequence). Between the trimmed V and J ends, which lost 7 bases and 3 bases, there was a span of 9 bases. Sample-barcoded 5' priming and a J-beta primer mix drove a second PCR of about 6 to 12 cycles. There were at least 3 million CDR3-containing paired-end reads obtained from each sample. TCRdb reprocessed the 5' RACE reads via MiXCR and lists one record per CDR3 protein. This table has 600,000 to 800,000 distinct CDR3 sequences, under 25% appearing once. Individuals who donated were healthy Caucasians from Russia aged roughly 6 to 90. Drawn from each donor were ten milliliters of peripheral blood. Turning to this clonotype: Its antigen is still unknown.

The chain has TRBV20-1 and TRBJ2-5; D gene uncertain. The sequenced sample consisted of blood. This receptor was identified in a man between 65 and 79 years old in good health. The chain's CDR3 is CSVQKEETQYF. The CDR3 DNA is TGCAGTGTCCAAAAGGAAGAGACCCAGTACTTC.